The clone carrying this TCR beta chain was observed at least ten times. This specimen comes from a study of blood T cell repertoires in COVID-19. Study details: From the United States, Italy and Spain came samples of acute and convalescent COVID-19. PBMCs, B-cell-depleted T cells, or T cells provided the cDNA or gDNA that made up the material.

CDR3 length: 14 amino acids. Trimming pared 5 bases from V and 8 bases from J, leaving 15 bases between. Germline CDR1 and CDR2: SGHTA and FQGNSA. Original analysis: From reference gene primer amplification, estimates of nucleated cell counts were derived. Clones were read by immunoSEQ multiplex PCR, and TCRdb kept only the in-frame ones, dropping some. V and J calls and clone size follow that table, whereas D and trimming were derived from the DNA. The sample includes some 110,000 clones, about nine tenths of them seen just once. The sequencing input was peripheral blood. This sequence was found in a human donor with active COVID-19. The donor label of this sample is uncertain. The V gene is TRBV7-2, the J gene TRBJ1-4; D is undetermined. The CDR3 nucleotides are TGTGCCAGCAGCCTCTCGGACTCACGGGAAAAACTGTTTTTT. This codes for CASSLSDSREKLFF. The full variable domain, with the rest looked up from reference TRBV7-2 and TRBJ1-4, is GAGVSQSPSNKVTEKGKDVELRCDPISGHTALYWYRQSLGQGLEFLIYFQGNSAPDKSGLPSDRFSAERTGGSVSTLTIQRTQQEDSAVYLCASSLSDSREKLFFGSGTQLSVL.